The 23 T cell receptor beta chains below come from one sample, sequenced in a study of early T cells in non-severe SARS-CoV-2 infection. MiXCR, run by TCRdb on the 5' RACE reads, gives a single entry per CDR3 protein. The sample has fewer than 120,000 distinct CDR3 sequences; 10% to 15% are singletons. The sequencing here drew on whole blood, taken at baseline. All receptors derive from an adult who was a healthcare worker with PCR-confirmed SARS-CoV-2 infection or an uninfected control (not recorded which).

This clonotype was observed at least ten times. J is TRBJ1-1 and V is TRBV30; no definite D call. Germline values: CDR1 GTSNPN, CDR2 SVGIG (reference sequence). This CDR3 has 13 amino acids. V was trimmed by 3 bases and J by 2 bases, leaving 10 bases between them. The CDR3 DNA reads as TGTGCCTGGAGCTTTTTTCCTAACACTGAAGCTTTCTTT. Amino acid sequence: CAWSFFPNTEAFF.

This clonotype has only a few counts. The chain employs TRBV20-1 and TRBJ2-4; no clear D gene. V lost 6 bases and J 8 bases, leaving 14 bases between the germline ends. This CDR3 has 12 residues. Germline V gene lookup returns CDR1 DFQATT and CDR2 SNEGSKA (reference sequence). The CDR3: CSAPPPSDIQYF. The DNA for the CDR3 is TGCAGTGCCCCTCCACCTAGTGACATTCAGTACTTC.

The CDR3 DNA is TGCAGTGCTAATCCGCGGCGGGGGCCTTCAGATACGCAGTATTTT. Translated: CSANPRRGPSDTQYF. The V gene is TRBV20-1, the J gene TRBJ2-3, with D perhaps TRBD2 (7 bases). V shed 4 bases and J shed 4 bases, with 18 bases lying between them. Per the germline V gene, CDR1 is DFQATT and CDR2 is SNEGSKA (reference sequence). The CDR3 extends over 15 amino acids.

This clonotype was seen a handful of times. This chain uses TRBV5-6 with TRBJ2-5, with TRBD2 matching 8 bases. J gave up 5 bases and V 4 bases, and 10 bases lay outside the gene matches. Germline CDR1 and CDR2: SGHDT and YYEEEE. The CDR3 spans 15 residues. CDR3 DNA: TGTGCCAGCAGCCTCGGGCTAGCGGGCCCGGAGACCCAGTACTTC. Residues: CASSLGLAGPETQYF.

The chain combines TRBV29-1 with TRBJ1-5; TRBD1 agrees at 9 bases. The germline V gene has CDR1 SQVTM and CDR2 ANQGSEA. V lost 4 bases and J lost 6; bases outside the gene matches: 4. This CDR3 spans 13 amino acids. The CDR3 reads CSVGGQGSQPQHF. As DNA, the CDR3 is TGCAGCGTTGGGGGACAGGGTAGTCAGCCCCAGCATTTT.

This clonotype has a count of ten or more. The V gene is TRBV9, the J gene TRBJ1-1; 7 nucleotides match TRBD1. Germline-derived CDR1 and CDR2 are SGDLS and YYNGEE. With 6 bases clipped from V and 3 bases from J, the junction kept 11 bases outside the gene matches. This CDR3 spans 15 amino acids. CDR3 in DNA: TGTGCCAGCACCCGGGAGGGGGCAGGGGACACTGAAGCTTTCTTT. This translates into CASTREGAGDTEAFF.

This clonotype has only a few counts. The V gene is TRBV6-5, the J gene TRBJ1-6, with no clear D. V dropped 2 bases and J dropped 9 bases, with 8 bases sitting between them. The length of the CDR3 is 13 residues. Germline CDR1 is MNHEY and CDR2 is SVGAGI. As DNA, the CDR3 is TGTGCCAGCAGTTACCCGGGATTTTCACCCCTCCACTTT. It specifies CASSYPGFSPLHF.

The chain recombines TRBV7-9 with TRBJ1-1; D is unclear. The CDR3 runs 15 residues. The germline CDR1 and CDR2 sequences are SEHNR and FQNEAQ (reference sequence). V lost 5 bases and J lost 0, with 13 bases in between. The CDR3 loop is CASSPRPDMNTEAFF. For the CDR3, the DNA is TGTGCCAGCAGCCCACGACCCGATATGAACACTGAAGCTTTCTTT.

The chain combines TRBV30 with TRBJ1-3; D is perhaps TRBD1 (5 bases). CDR3 length: 14 amino acids. Germline V gives CDR1 GTSNPN, CDR2 SVGIG (reference sequence). V dropped 2 bases and J dropped 9 bases, with 17 bases sitting between them. CDR3 in DNA: TGTGCCTGGAGTTTGAGCAGGGCCGGGGGCACCATATATTTT. This translates into CAWSLSRAGGTIYF.

This clonotype was counted only a few times. The rearrangement joins TRBV20-1 to TRBJ1-2, with TRBD1 as a possible D gene (6 bases). Germline lookup yields CDR1 DFQATT and CDR2 SNEGSKA (reference sequence). The CDR3 totals 13 residues. Trimming removed 1 base at V and 4 bases at J, with 10 bases between. CDR3 sequence: CSARVDRAYGYTF. CDR3 in DNA: TGCAGTGCTAGAGTGGACAGAGCCTATGGCTACACCTTC.

This clonotype was picked up a small number of times. The chain joins TRBV4-1 to TRBJ2-7; D uncertain. The CDR3 is 14 amino acids. In germline, CDR1 is MGHRA, CDR2 YSYEKL. Trimming stripped 1 base from V and 4 bases from J, with 11 bases between. CDR3 sequence: CASSQGWTEYEQYF. CDR3 nucleotides: TGCGCCAGCAGCCAAGGCTGGACCGAGTACGAGCAGTACTTC.

This chain links TRBV20-1 with TRBJ1-6; D not resolved. The CDR3 has 17 amino acids. Looked up from germline, CDR1 is DFQATT and CDR2 is SNEGSKA (reference sequence). V lost 1 base and J lost 2, with 15 bases in between. The CDR3 DNA reads TGCAGTGCTAGAGGCCGGTACGAAACTACCTATAATTCACCCCTCCACTTT. This sequence encodes CSARGRYETTYNSPLHF.

The V call is TRBV6-5, the J call TRBJ1-4; D might be TRBD1 (6 bases). V gave up 0 bases and J gave up 7 bases, with 18 bases separating them. The CDR3 contains 17 residues. Germline CDR1 MNHEY, CDR2 SVGAGI. CDR3 loop: CASSYSTPGAPGEKLFF. The CDR3 DNA reads TGTGCCAGCAGTTACTCGACCCCGGGGGCGCCCGGTGAAAAACTGTTTTTT.

This clonotype was detected a few times. This chain joins TRBV5-1 and TRBJ2-5, with TRBD1 matching over 9 bases. V lost 6 bases, J lost 5 bases, and 8 bases stayed unmatched. This CDR3 is built from 14 residues. Germline lookup yields CDR1 SGHRS and CDR2 YFSETQ. The CDR3 here is CASTDTGGKETQYF. CDR3 nucleotides: TGCGCCAGCACCGACACAGGGGGCAAGGAGACCCAGTACTTC.

J is TRBJ1-1 and V is TRBV25-1; 7 bases map to TRBD1. Germline V gene data show CDR1 as MGHDK and CDR2 as SYGVNS. The trim removed 6 bases at V and 3 bases at J, leaving 1 base unmatched. This CDR3 is built from 12 residues. CDR3 region: CASRGGYTEAFF. As DNA, the CDR3 is TGTGCCAGCAGAGGGGGCTACACTGAAGCTTTCTTT.

This chain connects TRBV5-1 to TRBJ2-7, with D perhaps matching TRBD1 or TRBD2 (5 bases each). The germline V and J ends were trimmed by 0 bases and 3 bases, with 22 bases remaining between them. The CDR3 has 18 amino acids. Germline loops: CDR1 SGHRS, CDR2 YFSETQ. For the CDR3, the DNA is TGCGCCAGCAGCTTGGCCGAATCGTCTAGCCCTAGGGGCTACGAGCAGTACTTC. This codes for CASSLAESSSPRGYEQYF.

There are a few counts of this clonotype. The chain carries TRBV7-3 and TRBJ1-1; no firm D call. The CDR3 extends over 13 amino acids. In germline, CDR1 is SGHTA, CDR2 FQGTGA. V was cut by 2 bases and J by 5 bases, with 9 bases left in between. CDR3 region: CASSLYGRTEAFF. DNA for the CDR3: TGTGCCAGCAGCTTATACGGGAGGACTGAAGCTTTCTTT.

The J gene is TRBJ2-3, the V gene TRBV10-3, with D unresolved. This CDR3 is 17 amino acids long. Germline V lookup: CDR1 ENHRY, CDR2 SYGVKD. The germline V and J ends were trimmed by 4 bases and 6 bases, with 23 bases remaining between them. The CDR3 loop is CAISGGNGGKVVDTQYF. CDR3 nucleotide sequence: TGTGCCATCAGTGGGGGTAACGGTGGAAAAGTGGTGGATACGCAGTATTTT.

This clonotype was recorded a few times. The V call is TRBV18, the J call TRBJ1-4; D is ambiguous. There are 14 residues in the CDR3. Germline CDR1 is KGHSH and CDR2 is LQKENI. Trimming shortened V by 2 bases and J by 7 bases, and 11 bases separated the two germline ends. CDR3 in amino acids: CASSPESWAEKLFF. The CDR3 region has the DNA TGTGCCAGCTCACCAGAGAGTTGGGCTGAAAAACTGTTTTTT.

This chain connects TRBV20-1 to TRBJ1-1; 8 bases fit TRBD1. CDR3 size: 13 residues. The J segment lost 10 bases and the V segment lost 6 bases, leaving 13 bases of the junction unmatched. CDR1 DFQATT and CDR2 SNEGSKA come from the germline V gene (reference sequence). The CDR3 spells CSATGTGFRTAFF. In DNA, the CDR3 is TGCAGTGCCACCGGGACAGGTTTTCGAACAGCTTTCTTT.

V gene TRBV7-9 combines with J gene TRBJ1-1, with 11 bases aligning to TRBD1. The CDR3 is made up of 15 amino acids. The V gene's germline CDR1 is SEHNR and CDR2 FQNEAQ (reference sequence). The V gene end was trimmed by 1 base and the J gene end by 4 bases; junction bases not matched to a gene: 2. CDR3 nucleotide sequence: TGTGCCAGCAGCTTAGTGGGGACAGGGGGCACTGAAGCTTTCTTT. Protein sequence: CASSLVGTGGTEAFF.

The chain links TRBV30 to TRBJ2-5; unclear D gene. V shed 2 bases and J shed 4 bases, with 5 bases lying between them. CDR3 length equals 11 residues. From germline, CDR1 is GTSNPN and CDR2 SVGIG (reference sequence). The CDR3 loop reads CAWSMTETQYF. In DNA form, the CDR3 reads TGTGCCTGGAGTATGACAGAGACCCAGTACTTC.

The chain uses TRBV12-3 or TRBV12-4 and TRBJ1-1; possible D gene TRBD1, 5 bases. This CDR3 comprises 16 residues. V was clipped by 1 base and J by 5 bases, with 17 bases between them. The CDR3 sequence: CASSLGVTRGETEAFF. CDR3 nucleotide sequence: TGTGCCAGCAGTTTAGGAGTAACGAGAGGGGAGACTGAAGCTTTCTTT.